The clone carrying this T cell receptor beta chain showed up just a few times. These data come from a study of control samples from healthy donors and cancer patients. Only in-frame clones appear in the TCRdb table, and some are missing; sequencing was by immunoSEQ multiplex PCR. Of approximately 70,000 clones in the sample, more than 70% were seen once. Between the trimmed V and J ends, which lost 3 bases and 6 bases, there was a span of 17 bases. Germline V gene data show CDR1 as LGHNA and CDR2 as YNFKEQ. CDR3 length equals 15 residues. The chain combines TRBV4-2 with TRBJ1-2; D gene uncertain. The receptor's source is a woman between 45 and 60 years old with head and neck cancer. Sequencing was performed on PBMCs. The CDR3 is CASSHDTFSRDGYTF. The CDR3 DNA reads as TGTGCCAGCAGCCACGACACATTTTCAAGAGATGGCTACACCTTC.